This TCR beta chain was retrieved from a study of response to subunit inactivated influenza vaccine. As for this clonotype: Its antigen remains unknown.

CDR3 size: 13 residues. Germline CDR1 and CDR2: KGHDR and SFDVKD. The V segment lost 5 bases and the J segment 3 bases; nucleotides outside the gene matches: 2. Study-level points and caveats: Few additional T cells are recruited per seasonal influenza vaccination, authors suggested.

TCRdb used MiXCR to reprocess the RT-PCR reads, holding one entry per CDR3 protein. The sample has about 780,000 distinct CDR3 sequences; around 20% are singletons. V is TRBV24-1 and J is TRBJ2-5, with TRBD2 matching 7 bases. The material was PBMCs from blood, obtained 5 days after vaccination. The clonotype was recovered from a man aged 50-60 years who received an inactivated influenza vaccine. CDR3 coding DNA: TGTGCCACCAGTGCCCTAGCGGAAGAGACCCAGTACTTC. Protein product: CATSALAEETQYF.